What follows describes a single TCR beta chain. This clone was detected a few times. The target of this receptor is not known. No much larger clone is present one base from it, and per-base qualities are unavailable. This record comes from a study of beta chain features in type 1 diabetes (dated by TCRdb to the late 2010s). Some background on the complete study: No differences in mean age, gender distribution, total cell number or subset yield were found between patients and healthy donors. The study compared TCRB repertoires of sorted circulating CD4+ T cell subsets between recently diagnosed type 1 diabetes patients and matched healthy donors. A total of around 100 million sorted cells were examined across all samples, and RNA yield correlated strongly with the number of cells per subset. Whereas all 28 donors provided naive and central memory subsets, regulatory and stem cell-like memory subsets were isolated from just 8 patients and roughly 8 healthy donors. What the study reported, not specific to this receptor: Fewer insertions and more nucleotide deletions at VDJ recombination sites were observed in patients with type 1 diabetes, implying thymic rearrangement abnormalities. Because cDNA rather than genomic DNA was sequenced, highly expressing activated cells could have been over-represented, although no difference in activation and CD3 levels was found between groups. Because the HLA sub-analyses included only small numbers of individuals, any influence of HLA type on TCRB rearrangement was left unresolved. The naive, central memory and regulatory TCRB repertoires appeared to resemble one another more closely among patients than among healthy donors. Shorter templates might be favored by PCR, yet because patient and control samples were amplified and corrected together, any such skew would affect both groups equally. A moderate but significant shortening of TCRB CDR3 length was observed in type 1 diabetes patients in all four CD4+ subsets.

The entire isolated RNA was reverse transcribed using the High Capacity cDNA Reverse Transcription Kit, and thus expressed TCRB transcripts were sequenced. Deep immunoSEQ sequencing was performed on naive, central memory and regulatory T cell samples, with an average of roughly 3.5 million total reads per sample. After sorted cells were lysed in RLT buffer, RNA was extracted with DNase-treated RNeasy Micro or Mini kits, with the choice depending on cell number. To prevent cross-contamination, each cell subset was processed individually, whereas patient and healthy donor samples were processed jointly. TCRB sequences were amplified from cDNA with the immunoSEQ multiplex PCR, producing 87-bp fragments spanning the CDR3 region. Sequencing of the amplicons was performed on the Illumina HiSeq platform. The study's own analysis went as follows. PCR bias was computationally corrected using synthetic template baselines, reads within Hamming distance 2 were collapsed, and singletons that could not be merged were discarded. Reads were aligned against IMGT to assign V, D and J genes, CDR3 length and insertions or deletions at six rearrangement sites. Clonotype counts were normalized to sorted cell number within each subset before computing true diversity and Gini coefficients with the tcR R package. Repertoire sharing was quantified using the overlap coefficient calculated on TCRB nucleotide sequences. As a proxy for the pre-selection repertoire, out-of-frame TCRB sequences from naive cells were analyzed. Sourced from immuneACCESS, this table was stored by TCRdb with only in-frame sequences that have V and J called. A share of the clones is absent; for the studies checked, an unresolved V gene accounts for under half, and the remainder has no known explanation. That table furnishes V, J and clone size, whereas the DNA furnished D and trimming. Counted in this sample were 600,000 to 700,000 clones; 9.5% to 15% of them appeared once. Around 0.12% of the sample comes from the top ten.

From each donor, a single peripheral blood sample of around 120 mL on average was drawn into heparinised tubes. A BD FACSAria II and a panel including CD45RO, CCR7, CD25, CD127, CD95 and CD27 were used to sort naive, central memory, regulatory and stem cell-like memory CD4+ T cells. Every sorted population had a purity above 95%. Right away, PBMCs were isolated by Lymphoprep density gradient centrifugation and were stained directly, with no culture step. So that batch effects would be minimized, each experiment stained and sorted samples in pairs, pairing one healthy donor with one patient. The CDR3, cysteine through phenylalanine, is 13 amino acids long. CDR3 DNA is the only sequence kept; it has 39 bases, read in frame from the first base. Trimming at the junction amounts to 10 bases on V and 3 bases on J, and the germline ends lie 15 bases apart. Reading the germline V gene gives CDR1 ENHRY and CDR2 SYGVKD.

The sequencing sample was made of naive CD4+ T cells from blood. The cell subset or site label on this specimen signifies: true naive CD4+ T cells. The sequence is built from TRBV10-3 and TRBJ1-2, with TRBD1 tentatively as D gene (5 bases match). This clonotype originated in a man under 40 with type 1 diabetes. DNA sequence: TGTGCCACCACGCAGGCGACAGACTATGGCTACACCTTC. Translated, it reads CATTQATDYGYTF.